Given below is one T cell receptor beta chain in context. This sample was taken from a study of blood T cell repertoires in COVID-19. Produced via immunoSEQ multiplex PCR; TCRdb's table is partial and in-frame only. The sample carries approximately 210,000 clones, over 75% recorded once. The sample was peripheral blood. This sequence originates from a woman between 35 and 50 years old who had recovered from COVID-19.

CDR3 nucleotide sequence: TGTGCCACCACGGGACAGACGCAAGAGACCCAGTACTTC. Amino acid sequence: CATTGQTQETQYF. The chain uses TRBV19 and TRBJ2-5; 7 bases align to TRBD1. V was pared by 10 bases and J by 2 bases, with 7 bases of the junction left unmatched. The CDR3 sequence is 13 residues long. Germline CDR1 reads LNHDA; CDR2 reads SQIVND (reference sequence).